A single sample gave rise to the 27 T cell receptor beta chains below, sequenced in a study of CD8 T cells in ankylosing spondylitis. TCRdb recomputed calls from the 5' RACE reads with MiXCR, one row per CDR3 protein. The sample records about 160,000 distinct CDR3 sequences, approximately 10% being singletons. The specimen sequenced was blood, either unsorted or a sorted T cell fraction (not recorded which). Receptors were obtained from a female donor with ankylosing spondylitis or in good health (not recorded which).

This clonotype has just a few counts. The CDR3 bases are TGTGCCAGCAGCGCGGGACTCGCTAGCTCCTACGAGCAGTACTTC. It translates to CASSAGLASSYEQYF. The V call is TRBV9, the J call TRBJ2-7; perhaps TRBD2 as D (6 bases). The germline V and J ends were trimmed by 3 bases and 0 bases, with 13 bases remaining between them. The CDR3 consists of 15 residues. CDR1 and CDR2 from the germline V gene are SGDLS and YYNGEE.

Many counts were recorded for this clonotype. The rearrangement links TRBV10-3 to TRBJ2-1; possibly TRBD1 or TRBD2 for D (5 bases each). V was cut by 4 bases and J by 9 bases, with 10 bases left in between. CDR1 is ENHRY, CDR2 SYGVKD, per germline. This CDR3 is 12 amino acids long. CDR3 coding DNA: TGTGCCATCAGTGCTGGGACCAGTGAGCAGTTCTTC. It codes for CAISAGTSEQFF.

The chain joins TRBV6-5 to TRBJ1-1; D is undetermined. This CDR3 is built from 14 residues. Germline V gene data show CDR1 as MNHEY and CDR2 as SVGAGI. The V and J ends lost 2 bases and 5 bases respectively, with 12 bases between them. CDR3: CASSYLVPGTEAFF. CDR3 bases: TGTGCCAGCAGTTACCTCGTCCCGGGGACTGAAGCTTTCTTT.

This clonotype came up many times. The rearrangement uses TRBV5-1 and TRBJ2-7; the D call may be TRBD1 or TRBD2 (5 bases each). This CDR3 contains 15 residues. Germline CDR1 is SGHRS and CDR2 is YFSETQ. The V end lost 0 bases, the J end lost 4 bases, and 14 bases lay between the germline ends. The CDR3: CASSLVGTQLYEQYF. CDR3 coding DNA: TGCGCCAGCAGCTTGGTCGGGACCCAATTATACGAGCAGTACTTC.

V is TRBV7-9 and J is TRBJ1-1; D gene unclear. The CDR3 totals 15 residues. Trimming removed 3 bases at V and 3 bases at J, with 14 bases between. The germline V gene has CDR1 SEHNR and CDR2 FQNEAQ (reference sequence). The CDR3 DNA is TGTGCCAGCAGCTTCGCCGCTACCTCAGACACTGAAGCTTTCTTT. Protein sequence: CASSFAATSDTEAFF.

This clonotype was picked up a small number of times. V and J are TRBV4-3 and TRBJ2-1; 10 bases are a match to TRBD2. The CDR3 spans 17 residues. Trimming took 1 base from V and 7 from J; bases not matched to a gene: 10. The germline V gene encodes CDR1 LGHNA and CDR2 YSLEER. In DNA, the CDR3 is TGCGCCAGCAGCCAAGCCCATAGCGGGAGGTGGGGAAATGAGCAGTTCTTC. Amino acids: CASSQAHSGRWGNEQFF.

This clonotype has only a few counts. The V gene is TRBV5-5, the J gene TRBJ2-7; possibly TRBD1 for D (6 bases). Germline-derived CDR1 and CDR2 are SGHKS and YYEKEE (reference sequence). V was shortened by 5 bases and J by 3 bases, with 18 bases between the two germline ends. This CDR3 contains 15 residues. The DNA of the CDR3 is TGTGCCAGCAGTTTCAACACAGGGTACAGCTACGAGCAGTACTTC. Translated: CASSFNTGYSYEQYF. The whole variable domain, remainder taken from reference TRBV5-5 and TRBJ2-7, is DAGVTQSPTHLIKTRGQQVTLRCSPISGHKSVSWYQQVLGQGPQFIFQYYEKEERGRGNFPDRFSARQFPNYSSELNVNALLLGDSALYLCASSFNTGYSYEQYFGPGTRLTVT.

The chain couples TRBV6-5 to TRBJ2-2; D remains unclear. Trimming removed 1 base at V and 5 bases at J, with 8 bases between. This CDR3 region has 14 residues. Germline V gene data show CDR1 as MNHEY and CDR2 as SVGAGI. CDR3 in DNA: TGTGCCAGCAGTTACTATAGGGAAACCGGGGAGCTGTTTTTT. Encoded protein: CASSYYRETGELFF.

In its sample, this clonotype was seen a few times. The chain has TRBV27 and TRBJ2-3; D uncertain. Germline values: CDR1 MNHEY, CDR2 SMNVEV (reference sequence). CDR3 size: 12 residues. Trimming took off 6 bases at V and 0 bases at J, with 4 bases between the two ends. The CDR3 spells CASRTSTDTQYF. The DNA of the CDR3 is TGTGCCAGCAGAACTAGCACAGATACGCAGTATTTT.

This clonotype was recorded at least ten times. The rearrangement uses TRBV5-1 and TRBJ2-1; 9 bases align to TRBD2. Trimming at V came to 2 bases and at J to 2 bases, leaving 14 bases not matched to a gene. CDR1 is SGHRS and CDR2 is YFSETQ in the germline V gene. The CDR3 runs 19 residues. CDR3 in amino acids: CASSFRGRIAGDPYNEQFF. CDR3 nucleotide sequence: TGCGCCAGCAGCTTCAGGGGTAGAATAGCGGGAGATCCCTACAATGAGCAGTTCTTC.

CDR3 loop: CASSHAINGGYEQYF. In DNA form, the CDR3 reads TGCGCCAGCAGTCATGCAATAAACGGGGGGTATGAGCAGTACTTC. The chain recombines TRBV23-1 with TRBJ2-7; 7 nucleotides align to TRBD2. Being an ORF, TRBV23-1 has a function that is uncertain. The CDR3 is made up of 15 amino acids. The junction had 12 bases not matched to a gene; V was cut back by 3 bases and J by 7 bases.

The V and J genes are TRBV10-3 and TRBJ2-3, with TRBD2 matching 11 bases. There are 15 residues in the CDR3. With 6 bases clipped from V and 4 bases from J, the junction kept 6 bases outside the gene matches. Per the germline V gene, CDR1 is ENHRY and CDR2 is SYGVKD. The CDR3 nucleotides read TGTGCCATCAGACTCACTAGCGGGAGAGCAGATACGCAGTATTTT. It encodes CAIRLTSGRADTQYF.

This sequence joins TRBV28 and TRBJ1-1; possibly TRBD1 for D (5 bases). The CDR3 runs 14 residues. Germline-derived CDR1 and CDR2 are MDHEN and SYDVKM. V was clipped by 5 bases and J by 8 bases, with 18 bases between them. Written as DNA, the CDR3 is TGTGCCAGCAGTACCTTCCGGGACGGCGGAGAAGCTTTCTTT. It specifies CASSTFRDGGEAFF. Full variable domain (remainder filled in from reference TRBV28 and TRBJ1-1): DVKVTQSSRYLVKRTGEKVFLECVQDMDHENMFWYRQDPGLGLRLIYFSYDVKMKEKGDIPEGYSVSREKKERFSLILESASTNQTSMYLCASSTFRDGGEAFFGQGTRLTVV.

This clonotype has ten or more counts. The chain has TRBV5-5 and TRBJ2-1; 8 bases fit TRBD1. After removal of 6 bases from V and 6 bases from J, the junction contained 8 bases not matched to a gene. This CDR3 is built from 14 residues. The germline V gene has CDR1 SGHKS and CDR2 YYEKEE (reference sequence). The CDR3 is CASMVDRVGNEQFF. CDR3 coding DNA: TGTGCCAGCATGGTGGACAGGGTAGGCAATGAGCAGTTCTTC.

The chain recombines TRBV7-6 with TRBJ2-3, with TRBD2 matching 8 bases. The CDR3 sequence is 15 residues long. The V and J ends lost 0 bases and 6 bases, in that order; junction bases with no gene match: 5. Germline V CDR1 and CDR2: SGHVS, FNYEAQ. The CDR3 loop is CASSLAAGVGDTQYF. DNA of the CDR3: TGTGCCAGCAGCTTAGCAGCGGGAGTGGGTGATACGCAGTATTTT.

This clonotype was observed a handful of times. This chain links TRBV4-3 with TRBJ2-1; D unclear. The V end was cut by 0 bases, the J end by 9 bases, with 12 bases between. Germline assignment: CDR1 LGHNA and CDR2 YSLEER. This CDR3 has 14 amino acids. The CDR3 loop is CASSQDLGLSEQFF. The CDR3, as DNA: TGCGCCAGCAGCCAAGATCTGGGCCTGAGTGAGCAGTTCTTC.

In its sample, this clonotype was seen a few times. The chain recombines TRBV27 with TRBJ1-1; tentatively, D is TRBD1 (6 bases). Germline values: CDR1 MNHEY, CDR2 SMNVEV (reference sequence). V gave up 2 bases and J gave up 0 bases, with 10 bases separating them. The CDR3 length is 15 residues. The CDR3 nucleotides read TGTGCCAGCAGTTTAGATGGACAGCTGAACACTGAAGCTTTCTTT. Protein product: CASSLDGQLNTEAFF.

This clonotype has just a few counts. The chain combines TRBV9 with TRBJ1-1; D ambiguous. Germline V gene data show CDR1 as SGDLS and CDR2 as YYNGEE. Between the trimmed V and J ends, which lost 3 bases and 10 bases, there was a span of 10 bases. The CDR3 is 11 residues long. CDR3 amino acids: CASSGAGPAFF. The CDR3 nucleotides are TGTGCCAGCAGCGGGGCGGGTCCAGCTTTCTTT.

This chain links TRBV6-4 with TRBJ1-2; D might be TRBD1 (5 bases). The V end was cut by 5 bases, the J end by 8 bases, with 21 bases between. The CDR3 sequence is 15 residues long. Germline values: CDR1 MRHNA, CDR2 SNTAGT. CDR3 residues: CASSLSWGDNGGYTF. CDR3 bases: TGTGCCAGCAGTCTCTCCTGGGGGGATAACGGCGGCTACACCTTC.

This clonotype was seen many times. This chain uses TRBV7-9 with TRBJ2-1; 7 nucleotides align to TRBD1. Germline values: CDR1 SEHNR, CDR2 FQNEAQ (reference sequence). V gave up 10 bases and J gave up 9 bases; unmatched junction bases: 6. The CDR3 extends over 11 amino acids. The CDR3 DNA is TGTGCCATTCGGACAGGCGGTGAGCAGTTCTTC. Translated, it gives CAIRTGGEQFF.

DNA for the CDR3: TGCAGTGCTAGAGCCAAAGAGGAAGCTAGCGGGCCCTACAATGAGCAGTTCTTC. It translates to CSARAKEEASGPYNEQFF. The chain recombines TRBV20-1 with TRBJ2-1; 8 nucleotides match TRBD2. The CDR3 sequence is 18 residues long. From germline, CDR1 is DFQATT and CDR2 SNEGSKA (reference sequence). Trimming at V came to 1 base and at J to 2 bases, leaving 13 bases not matched to a gene.

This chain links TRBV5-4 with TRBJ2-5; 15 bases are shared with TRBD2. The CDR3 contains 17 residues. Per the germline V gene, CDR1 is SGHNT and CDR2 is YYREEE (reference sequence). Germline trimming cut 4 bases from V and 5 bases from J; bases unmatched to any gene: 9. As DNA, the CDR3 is TGTGCCAGCAGCCGGTTAGGAGGACTAGCGGGAGGGGAGACCCAGTACTTC. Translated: CASSRLGGLAGGETQYF.

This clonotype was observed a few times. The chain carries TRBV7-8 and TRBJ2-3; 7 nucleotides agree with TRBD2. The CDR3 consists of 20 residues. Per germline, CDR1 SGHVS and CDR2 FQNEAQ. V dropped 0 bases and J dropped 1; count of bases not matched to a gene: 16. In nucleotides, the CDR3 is TGTGCCAGCAGCTTAGCGCTATGGGCGGGAGAAGGTGTGGGCACAGATACGCAGTATTTT. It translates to CASSLALWAGEGVGTDTQYF.

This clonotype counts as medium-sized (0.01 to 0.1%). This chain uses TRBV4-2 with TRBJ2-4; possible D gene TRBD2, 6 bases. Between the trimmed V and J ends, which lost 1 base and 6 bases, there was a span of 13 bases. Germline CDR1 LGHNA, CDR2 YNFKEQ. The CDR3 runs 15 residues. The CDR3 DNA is TGTGCCAGCAGCCAAGTCCCGGGAGCAGGAAACATTCAGTACTTC. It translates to CASSQVPGAGNIQYF.

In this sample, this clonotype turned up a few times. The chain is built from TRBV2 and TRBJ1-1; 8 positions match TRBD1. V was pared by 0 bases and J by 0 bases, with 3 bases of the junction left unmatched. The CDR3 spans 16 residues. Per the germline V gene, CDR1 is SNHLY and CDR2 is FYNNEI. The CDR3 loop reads CASSEATGEVNTEAFF. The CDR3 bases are TGTGCCAGCAGTGAAGCGACAGGGGAGGTGAACACTGAAGCTTTCTTT.

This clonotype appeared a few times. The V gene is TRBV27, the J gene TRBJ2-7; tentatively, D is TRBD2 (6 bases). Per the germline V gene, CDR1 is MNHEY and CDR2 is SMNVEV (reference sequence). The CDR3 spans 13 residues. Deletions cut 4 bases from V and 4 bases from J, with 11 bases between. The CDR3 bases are TGTGCCAGCAGTTGGGGGGACGTTTACGAGCAGTACTTC. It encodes CASSWGDVYEQYF.

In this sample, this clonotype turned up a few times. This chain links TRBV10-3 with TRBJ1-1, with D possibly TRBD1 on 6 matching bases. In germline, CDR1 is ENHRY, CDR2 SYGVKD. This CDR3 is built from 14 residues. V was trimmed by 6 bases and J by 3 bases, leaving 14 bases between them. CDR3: CAIRADPGDTEAFF. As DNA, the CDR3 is TGTGCCATCAGGGCAGACCCAGGGGACACTGAAGCTTTCTTT.